These 27 T cell receptor beta chains were sequenced from one sample in a study of blood T cells in healthy people across ages. A second PCR, run for roughly 7 to 12 cycles, used a sample-barcoded 5' primer plus a J-beta primer mix. TCRdb used MiXCR to reprocess the 5' RACE reads, holding one entry per CDR3 protein. The sample lists about 770,000 distinct CDR3 sequences; 40% to 50% were seen once. The source material was blood. These receptors all come from a man aged 55 to 70 in good health.

This chain links TRBV14 with TRBJ2-1; 11 nucleotides align to TRBD2. Per the germline V gene, CDR1 is SGHDN and CDR2 is FVKESK. This CDR3 is built from 12 residues. After removal of 5 bases from V and 12 bases from J, the junction contained 3 bases not matched to a gene. CDR3 bases: TGTGCCAGCAGCGGGACTAGCGGATGGCAGTTCTTC. Amino acid sequence: CASSGTSGWQFF.

As for this clonotype: At one of its ends the junction is not consistent with the germline gene, which may arise from a read error. The chain is built from TRBV24-1 and TRBJ2-1; the match to TRBD1 covers 9 bases. Germline values: CDR1 KGHDR, CDR2 SFDVKD. CDR3 length: 16 amino acids. For the CDR3, the DNA is TGTGCCACCAGTGATTCTCGACAGGGGGTCGGGAATGATCAGTTCTTC. Its protein is CATSDSRQGVGNDQFF.

The CDR3 region has the DNA TGCAGTACCCTGGAGGCAGGGCCTAACGAGCAGTACTTC. It translates to CSTLEAGPNEQYF. J is TRBJ2-7 and V is TRBV20-1; D possibly matches TRBD1 or TRBD2 (5 bases each). The ends were cut back, 8 bases at V and 5 bases at J, with 19 bases in the middle. The germline CDR1 and CDR2 sequences are DFQATT and SNEGSKA (reference sequence). There are 13 residues in the CDR3.

There are many counts of this clonotype. The chain is built from TRBV5-6 and TRBJ1-2; 8 bases align to TRBD1. The length of the CDR3 is 14 residues. V shed 1 base, J shed 7 bases, and the junction held 6 bases outside the gene matches. Germline CDR1 SGHDT, CDR2 YYEEEE. Here the CDR3 DNA reads TGTGCCAGCAGCTTGCAGGGGGCGAGTGCTGGCTACACCTTC. Translating it yields CASSLQGASAGYTF.

The V call is TRBV29-1, the J call TRBJ1-3; D unresolved. The CDR3 spans 14 residues. Trimming took 4 bases from V and 5 from J, leaving 15 bases between them. Germline V lookup: CDR1 SQVTM, CDR2 ANQGSEA. This CDR3 reads CSVGDDQWRNTIYF. Here the CDR3 DNA reads TGCAGCGTTGGCGATGACCAGTGGCGAAACACCATATATTTT.

This clonotype occurred a few times. V usage is TRBV7-2 and J usage is TRBJ2-7; 7 bases are a match to TRBD1. This CDR3 region has 16 residues. Germline CDR1 is SGHTA and CDR2 is FQGNSA. The V and J ends lost 2 bases and 2 bases, in that order; junction bases with no gene match: 9. The CDR3 DNA reads TGTGCCAGCAGCTTAACTGGGACAGTGGGGGCCTACGAGCAGTACTTC. This gives the protein CASSLTGTVGAYEQYF. The full variable domain, with the rest looked up from reference TRBV7-2 and TRBJ2-7, is GAGVSQSPSNKVTEKGKDVELRCDPISGHTALYWYRQSLGQGLEFLIYFQGNSAPDKSGLPSDRFSAERTGGSVSTLTIQRTQQEDSAVYLCASSLTGTVGAYEQYFGPGTRLTVT.

This clonotype was recorded a few times. V usage is TRBV25-1 and J usage is TRBJ1-2; D perhaps matches TRBD1 (6 bases). Germline V gives CDR1 MGHDK, CDR2 SYGVNS. V was clipped by 1 base and J by 8 bases, with 14 bases between them. This CDR3 region has 14 residues. This CDR3 is CASSEWRTDGGYTF. As DNA, the CDR3 is TGTGCCAGCAGTGAATGGAGGACAGATGGCGGCTACACCTTC.

The chain carries TRBV5-1 and TRBJ2-3; 13 bases are shared with TRBD2. V lost 2 bases and J lost 2; bases outside the gene matches: 14. CDR3 length equals 20 residues. Germline loops: CDR1 SGHRS, CDR2 YFSETQ. Here the CDR3 DNA reads TGCGCCAGCAGCTTATTACTAGCGGGGGGGTCGGTACCGAACACAGATACGCAGTATTTT. Translated, it gives CASSLLLAGGSVPNTDTQYF.

CDR3 loop: CASSAIAGWGSGTQYF. CDR3 coding DNA: TGTGCCAGCAGCGCAATAGCGGGTTGGGGGAGCGGGACCCAGTACTTC. This sequence joins TRBV7-6 and TRBJ2-5, with 7 nucleotides matching TRBD2. V lost 5 bases, J lost 7 bases, and 16 bases stayed unmatched. The CDR3 has 16 amino acids. The germline V gene has CDR1 SGHVS and CDR2 FNYEAQ.

This clonotype was counted at least ten times. The chain recombines TRBV20-1 with TRBJ2-5; 9 bases agree with TRBD2. The CDR3 extends over 13 amino acids. Unmatched junction bases numbered 6, after V lost 5 bases and J lost 5 bases. The germline CDR1 and CDR2 sequences are DFQATT and SNEGSKA (reference sequence). DNA for the CDR3: TGCAGTGCTGAGGCTAGCGGGGCGGAGACCCAGTACTTC. Translating gives CSAEASGAETQYF.

This chain joins TRBV20-1 and TRBJ2-6; D is unclear. Deletions cut 6 bases from V and 2 bases from J, with 11 bases between. The CDR3 consists of 14 residues. CDR1 and CDR2 (germline): DFQATT, SNEGSKA (reference sequence). The CDR3 reads CSAPRVPGANVLTF. Written as DNA, the CDR3 is TGCAGTGCGCCCCGGGTTCCTGGGGCCAACGTCCTGACTTTC.

V and J are TRBV12-3 or TRBV12-4 and TRBJ2-7; D remains ambiguous. Trimming cost V 3 bases and J 0 bases, with 12 bases left between them. There are 15 residues in the CDR3. The CDR3 sequence is CASSFTWESSYEQYF. The DNA for the CDR3 is TGTGCCAGCAGTTTCACCTGGGAAAGCTCCTACGAGCAGTACTTC.

V usage is TRBV27 and J usage is TRBJ2-4; 9 bases line up with TRBD1. Gene TRBJ2-5 matches the end of the DNA better, so the J call may be wrong. The germline gives CDR1 MNHEY, CDR2 SMNVEV (reference sequence). The CDR3 is 15 residues long. The CDR3 sequence: CASSFGTGRQETQYF. The CDR3 DNA is TGTGCCAGCAGTTTTGGGACAGGGCGTCAAGAGACCCAGTACTTC.

This clonotype was seen more than once but under ten times. This chain connects TRBV5-5 to TRBJ2-7, with D possibly matching TRBD2 (5 bases). Trimming stripped 2 bases from V and 4 bases from J, with 10 bases between. The CDR3 has 13 amino acids. Germline-derived CDR1 and CDR2 are SGHKS and YYEKEE (reference sequence). CDR3 sequence reads: CASSFSSTYEQYF. The CDR3 DNA reads TGTGCCAGCAGCTTTTCTAGCACTTACGAGCAGTACTTC.

This clonotype was detected only a few times. The rearrangement uses TRBV5-1 and TRBJ2-2; 7 nucleotides match TRBD1. Germline-derived CDR1 and CDR2 are SGHRS and YFSETQ. The CDR3 spans 17 residues. The junction had 6 bases not matched to a gene; V was cut back by 0 bases and J by 1 base. CDR3 DNA sequence: TGCGCCAGCAGCTTGGCCAGGGACAGCCTGAACACCGGGGAGCTGTTTTTT. This codes for CASSLARDSLNTGELFF. The entire variable domain, with the rest obtained from reference TRBV5-1 and TRBJ2-2, is as follows: KAGVTQTPRYLIKTRGQQVTLSCSPISGHRSVSWYQQTPGQGLQFLFEYFSETQRNKGNFPGRFSGRQFSNSRSEMNVSTLELGDSALYLCASSLARDSLNTGELFFGEGSRLTVL.

The rearrangement joins TRBV7-2 to TRBJ2-7; D remains unclear. The CDR3 runs to 14 residues. V was cut by 7 bases and J by 4 bases, with 17 bases left in between. Germline V lookup: CDR1 SGHTA, CDR2 FQGNSA. The CDR3 loop reads CASTSGQDLYEQYF. The CDR3 DNA reads TGTGCCAGCACCTCGGGTCAGGATCTATACGAGCAGTACTTC.

This chain links TRBV6-4 with TRBJ2-5; the D is unclear. Germline V gene data show CDR1 as MRHNA and CDR2 as SNTAGT. Trimming left V 3 bases short and J 5 bases short, with 7 bases between. This CDR3 has 12 residues. CDR3 residues: CASSENVETQYF. DNA for the CDR3: TGTGCCAGCAGTGAGAACGTGGAGACCCAGTACTTC.

The chain recombines TRBV20-1 with TRBJ2-7; weak D call: TRBD2 (6 bases). Deletions cut 0 bases from V and 0 bases from J, with 18 bases between. This CDR3 is 17 amino acids long. CDR1 and CDR2 from the germline V gene are DFQATT and SNEGSKA (reference sequence). CDR3 protein: CSARDVSSRGSSYEQYF. The CDR3, as DNA: TGCAGTGCTAGAGATGTCTCATCCCGGGGGAGCTCCTACGAGCAGTACTTC.

This clonotype turned up a few times. The rearrangement uses TRBV12-3 or TRBV12-4 and TRBJ1-2; no clear D gene. With 2 bases removed from V and 6 bases from J, the gap between germline ends came to 10 bases. The CDR3 consists of 13 residues. The CDR3 nucleotides are TGTGCCAGCAGTTTATCTGGGATCCATGGCTACACCTTC. It is translated as CASSLSGIHGYTF.

This clonotype was counted many times. The CDR3 DNA is TGTGCCAGCAGACTCGCCGGCTACGAGCAGTACTTC. The encoded protein is CASRLAGYEQYF. V and J are TRBV28 and TRBJ2-7; D remains ambiguous. Germline CDR1 reads MDHEN; CDR2 reads SYDVKM. The CDR3 runs to 12 residues. Trimming removed 6 bases at V and 3 bases at J, with 9 bases between.

This chain connects TRBV6-2 or TRBV6-3 to TRBJ1-1; the D gene is possibly TRBD1 (5 bases). The CDR3 is 11 residues long. V was clipped by 2 bases and J by 10 bases, with 8 bases between them. Germline V gives CDR1 MNHEY, CDR2 SVGEGT. The CDR3 sequence is CASSYPGSAFF. For the CDR3, the DNA is TGTGCCAGCAGTTACCCAGGGTCAGCTTTCTTT.

This clonotype was seen only a few times. The chain joins TRBV29-1 to TRBJ2-7, with a weak D call TRBD1 (6 bases). Germline CDR1 reads SQVTM; CDR2 reads ANQGSEA. This CDR3 is built from 12 residues. The V end was cut by 6 bases, the J end by 3 bases, with 12 bases between. CDR3 region: CSVWTAHYEQYF. CDR3 bases: TGCAGCGTCTGGACAGCACACTACGAGCAGTACTTC.

In this sample, this clonotype turned up a few times. CDR3 residues: CASSVGQSPNYGYTF. In DNA, the CDR3 is TGTGCCAGCAGCGTTGGACAGTCTCCTAACTATGGCTACACCTTC. The chain carries TRBV27 and TRBJ1-2, with a tentative D call TRBD1 (6 bases). From germline, CDR1 is MNHEY and CDR2 SMNVEV (reference sequence). The CDR3 sequence is 15 residues long. V gave up 6 bases and J gave up 0 bases, with 14 bases separating them.

The chain has TRBV7-2 and TRBJ2-7, with 10 bases aligning to TRBD2. The CDR3 spans 16 residues. After removal of 0 bases from V and 4 bases from J, the junction contained 6 bases not matched to a gene. Germline CDR1 and CDR2: SGHTA and FQGNSA. CDR3 in amino acids: CASSLASSSGGYEQYF. The CDR3 nucleotides read TGTGCCAGCAGCTTAGCAAGTTCTAGCGGGGGTTACGAGCAGTACTTC.

The chain has TRBV5-6 and TRBJ1-1; unclear D gene. Germline V gives CDR1 SGHDT, CDR2 YYEEEE. Trimming pared 2 bases from V and 0 bases from J, leaving 11 bases between. CDR3 length: 15 amino acids. The CDR3 loop reads CASSFLGYMNTEAFF. The CDR3 DNA is TGTGCCAGCAGCTTCCTAGGGTACATGAACACTGAAGCTTTCTTT.

The rearrangement uses TRBV14 and TRBJ1-2, with a possible D match to TRBD1 (5 bases). CDR1 and CDR2 from the germline V gene are SGHDN and FVKESK. The V and J ends lost 4 bases and 4 bases respectively, with 16 bases between them. The CDR3 runs 15 residues. CDR3 coding DNA: TGTGCCAGCAGCCCCCTCCCTTACGACAGCTATGGCTACACCTTC. Protein sequence: CASSPLPYDSYGYTF. The whole variable domain, remainder taken from reference TRBV14 and TRBJ1-2, is EAGVTQFPSHSVIEKGQTVTLRCDPISGHDNLYWYRRVMGKEIKFLLHFVKESKQDESGMPNNRFLAERTGGTYSTLKVQPAELEDSGVYFCASSPLPYDSYGYTFGSGTRLTVV.

This clonotype was seen a few times. The chain uses TRBV28 and TRBJ2-5; 7 bases are shared with TRBD2. Germline trimming cut 3 bases from V and 2 bases from J; bases unmatched to any gene: 9. The germline V gene encodes CDR1 MDHEN and CDR2 SYDVKM. The CDR3 extends over 16 amino acids. The CDR3 DNA reads TGTGCCAGCAGTTTCCCTCCGGGGAGGGGACAAGAGACCCAGTACTTC. Translating gives CASSFPPGRGQETQYF.